This entry is about one T cell receptor (beta chain). The antigen is unknown. The table came from immunoSEQ multiplex PCR; TCRdb's copy has only in-frame clones and leaves some out. In the table there are 2 million to 2.5 million clones, approximately 93% of which are singletons. Trimming took off 6 bases at V and 3 bases at J, with 15 bases between the two ends. CDR1 and CDR2 from the germline V gene are MNHEY and SMNVEV (reference sequence). The CDR3 covers 15 residues. The record originates from a study of shared clonotypes between healthy human individuals. General study findings and limits: Clonotype sharing among donors was expected to depend on sequencing depth. Sorted-subset samples were not fully sequenced, rarefaction indicated. Clonotypes shared by all four sorted-subset donors had higher generation probabilities than non-shared clonotypes. Of the naive CD4 clonotypes, 4% to 5% were shared across a few donors.

The gene calls are TRBV27 and TRBJ2-1; D possibly corresponds to TRBD2 (5 bases). The TCR comes from a man between 18 and 29 years old in good health. Some clones in this sample may be carry-over from other donors' samples. The sequenced material came from naive CD4+ T cells from PBMCs. The subset here: CD45RA+ positively selected. The CDR3 is CASSPFVAGYNEQFF. The CDR3 DNA reads as TGTGCCAGCAGCCCCTTTGTTGCGGGCTACAATGAGCAGTTCTTC.